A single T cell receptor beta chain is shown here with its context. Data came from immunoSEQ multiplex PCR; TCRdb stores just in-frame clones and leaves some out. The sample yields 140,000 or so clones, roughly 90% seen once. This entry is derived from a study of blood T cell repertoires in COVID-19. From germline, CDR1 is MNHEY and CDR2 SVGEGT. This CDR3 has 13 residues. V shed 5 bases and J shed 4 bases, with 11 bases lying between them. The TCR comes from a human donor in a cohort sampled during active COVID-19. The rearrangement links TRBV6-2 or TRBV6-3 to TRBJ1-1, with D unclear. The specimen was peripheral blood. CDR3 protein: CASSADLSTEAFF. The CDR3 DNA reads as TGTGCCAGCAGTGCCGACTTAAGCACTGAAGCTTTCTTT.